This T cell receptor beta chain was identified during a study of siplizumab effects on memory and regulatory T cells. Data came from immunoSEQ multiplex PCR; TCRdb stores just in-frame clones and leaves some out. The table records approximately 100,000 clones, less than 95% of them present only once. V lost 6 bases and J 0 bases, leaving 26 bases between the germline ends. This CDR3 region has 19 residues. From germline, CDR1 is SNHLY and CDR2 FYNNEI. Comments on this clone: The antigen is not known.

Whole-study findings and limits: Siplizumab produced a significant reduction in alloreactive sequences that were traceable to unstimulated CD4+ memory cells. Sequences below about 10^-5 frequency were poorly captured, and few alloreactive clones mapped to unstimulated subsets. Major contributors to the alloresponse seemed to be naive T cells, which also appeared more diverse than memory cells.

The clonotype comes from a human donor in good health. The V gene is TRBV2, the J gene TRBJ1-1; D is possibly TRBD1 (6 bases). Sequenced input: Tregs sorted from blood. The CDR3, as DNA: TGTGCCAGCAGATACCCTACTGCAGGGGAAGCTTATGTGAACACTGAAGCTTTCTTT. Its translation: CASRYPTAGEAYVNTEAFF.